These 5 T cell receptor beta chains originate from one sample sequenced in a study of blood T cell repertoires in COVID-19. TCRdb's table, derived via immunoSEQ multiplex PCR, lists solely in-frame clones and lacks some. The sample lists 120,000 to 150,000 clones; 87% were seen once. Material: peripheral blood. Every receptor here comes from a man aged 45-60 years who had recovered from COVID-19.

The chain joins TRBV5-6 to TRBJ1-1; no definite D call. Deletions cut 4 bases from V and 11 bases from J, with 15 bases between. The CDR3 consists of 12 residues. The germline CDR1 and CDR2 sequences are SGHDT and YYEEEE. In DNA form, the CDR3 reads TGTGCCAGCAGCCTTCAGAGTTCGGGGGCTTTCTTT. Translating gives CASSLQSSGAFF.

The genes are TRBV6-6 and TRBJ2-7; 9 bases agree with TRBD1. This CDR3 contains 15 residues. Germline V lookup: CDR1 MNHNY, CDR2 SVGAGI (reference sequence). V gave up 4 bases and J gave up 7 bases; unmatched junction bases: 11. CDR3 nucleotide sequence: TGTGCCAGCAGTTTCCCAGGGACAGGGAGGAGAGAGCAGTACTTC. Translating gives CASSFPGTGRREQYF.

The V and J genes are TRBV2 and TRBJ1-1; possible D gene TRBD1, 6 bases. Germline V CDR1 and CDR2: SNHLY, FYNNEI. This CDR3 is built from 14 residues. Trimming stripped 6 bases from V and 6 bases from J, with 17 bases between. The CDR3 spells CASRMGDGGPEAFF. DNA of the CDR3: TGTGCCAGCAGGATGGGGGACGGGGGGCCTGAAGCTTTCTTT.

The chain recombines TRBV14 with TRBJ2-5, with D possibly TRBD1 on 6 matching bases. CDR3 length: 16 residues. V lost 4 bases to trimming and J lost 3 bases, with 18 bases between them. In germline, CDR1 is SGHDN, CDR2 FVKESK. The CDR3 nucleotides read TGTGCCAGCAGCCCGACTTCGGGACAAATAAAAGAGACCCAGTACTTC. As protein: CASSPTSGQIKETQYF. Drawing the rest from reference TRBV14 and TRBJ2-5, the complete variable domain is EAGVTQFPSHSVIEKGQTVTLRCDPISGHDNLYWYRRVMGKEIKFLLHFVKESKQDESGMPNNRFLAERTGGTYSTLKVQPAELEDSGVYFCASSPTSGQIKETQYFGPGTRLLVL.

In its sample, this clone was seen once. The DNA of the CDR3 is TGTGCCAGCATCGGACAGAGCGGGGGGGGTAATGAGCAGTTCTTC. Its translation: CASIGQSGGGNEQFF. This sequence joins TRBV2 and TRBJ2-1, with 10 bases aligning to TRBD2. With V trimmed by 7 bases and J by 7 bases, 10 bases remained unmatched. Germline V lookup: CDR1 SNHLY, CDR2 FYNNEI. The CDR3 has 15 amino acids.